These T cell receptor beta chains were read from a single sample in a study of beta chain features in type 1 diabetes. Using immunoSEQ multiplex PCR, the repertoire was profiled, and TCRdb retains in-frame clones only, with some absent. The sample lists approximately 260,000 clones; approximately 20% were seen once. Sequencing was done on a sample of naive CD4+ T cells from blood. The receptors originated from a woman in her forties with type 1 diabetes. Each CDR3 is given with its conserved first and last residue. The D gene is left open where the match is weak. Expanded clones are given a class, and other clones once, few, many or no size at all.

v_call: TRBV29-1
clone_size: few
d_call: TRBD1
j_call: TRBJ2-1
cdr3_aa: CSVRTGGVNEQFF
cdr3_nt: TGCAGCGTTCGGACAGGGGGCGTTAATGAGCAGTTCTTC

v_call: TRBV9
clone_size: .
d_call: .
j_call: TRBJ1-5
cdr3_aa: CASTSCGGSNQPQHF
cdr3_nt: TGTGCCAGCACTTCTTGCGGGGGAAGCAATCAGCCCCAGCATTTT

v_call: TRBV7-3
clone_size: .
d_call: .
j_call: TRBJ2-3
cdr3_aa: CASSPLSGTDTQYF
cdr3_nt: TGTGCCAGCAGCCCTCTCTCCGGGACAGATACGCAGTATTTT

v_call: TRBV9
clone_size: few
d_call: .
j_call: TRBJ2-1
cdr3_aa: CASSVQAQRGNEQFF
cdr3_nt: TGTGCCAGCAGCGTACAGGCGCAAAGAGGGAATGAGCAGTTCTTC

v_call: TRBV7-2
clone_size: few
d_call: TRBD2
j_call: TRBJ2-3
cdr3_aa: CASSLAPLAGGGNTQYF
cdr3_nt: TGTGCCAGCAGCTTAGCCCCCCTAGCGGGAGGTGGGAATACGCAGTATTTT

v_call: TRBV4-2
clone_size: .
d_call: .
j_call: TRBJ2-7
cdr3_aa: CASSQERVSYEQYF
cdr3_nt: TGTGCCAGCAGCCAAGAAAGAGTCTCCTACGAGCAGTACTTC

v_call: TRBV4-2
clone_size: .
d_call: TRBD2
j_call: TRBJ2-4
cdr3_aa: CASSQERGKINIQYF
cdr3_nt: TGTGCCAGCAGCCAAGAGCGGGGGAAGATTAACATTCAGTACTTC

v_call: TRBV11-2
clone_size: once
d_call: .
j_call: TRBJ2-2
cdr3_aa: CASSAGKAANTGELFF
cdr3_nt: TGTGCCAGCAGCGCAGGGAAGGCAGCGAACACCGGGGAGCTGTTTTTT

v_call: TRBV13
clone_size: .
d_call: TRBD2
j_call: TRBJ2-7
cdr3_aa: CASSSGLAGGPHSYEQYF
cdr3_nt: TGTGCCAGCAGCTCGGGACTAGCGGGAGGGCCCCACTCCTACGAGCAGTACTTC

v_call: TRBV7-9
clone_size: few
d_call: .
j_call: TRBJ2-4
cdr3_aa: CASNPVRLTKNIQYF
cdr3_nt: TGTGCCAGCAACCCCGTGAGGTTAACCAAAAACATTCAGTACTTC

v_call: TRBV30
clone_size: .
d_call: .
j_call: TRBJ2-1
cdr3_aa: CAWSLGSSYNEQFF
cdr3_nt: TGTGCCTGGAGTCTCGGGAGCTCCTACAATGAGCAGTTCTTC

v_call: TRBV5-1
clone_size: few
d_call: .
j_call: TRBJ1-5
cdr3_aa: CASSPEWGDQPQHF
cdr3_nt: TGCGCCAGCAGCCCGGAGTGGGGAGATCAGCCCCAGCATTTT

v_call: TRBV5-4
clone_size: .
d_call: TRBD1
j_call: TRBJ2-2
cdr3_aa: CASSWDRGTGELFF
cdr3_nt: TGTGCCAGCAGCTGGGACAGGGGCACCGGGGAGCTGTTTTTT

v_call: TRBV29-1
clone_size: .
d_call: TRBD1
j_call: TRBJ1-3
cdr3_aa: CSAAGGLGGNTIYF
cdr3_nt: TGCAGCGCCGCAGGGGGATTAGGTGGAAACACCATATATTTT

v_call: TRBV7-9
clone_size: few
d_call: .
j_call: TRBJ2-1
cdr3_aa: CASSPRDWGLGEQFF
cdr3_nt: TGTGCCAGCAGCCCCCGGGACTGGGGATTAGGGGAGCAGTTCTTC

v_call: TRBV30
clone_size: few
d_call: TRBD2
j_call: TRBJ2-3
cdr3_aa: CAWATSGISDTQYF
cdr3_nt: TGTGCCTGGGCAACTAGCGGGATATCAGATACGCAGTATTTT